The 32 T cell receptor beta chains given below trace back to one sample, sequenced in a study of multiple sclerosis patients with progressive multifocal leukoencephalopathy. Time point given: time of PML onset. This table comes from immunoSEQ multiplex PCR, and its TCRdb copy is limited to in-frame clones, with some not included. The sample yields tens of thousands of clones, 75% to 90% seen once. Sequences were derived from PBMCs, sampled from a patient treated with natalizumab. Source of these receptors: a woman aged 25 to 39 with progressive multifocal leukoencephalopathy.

The chain carries TRBV27 and TRBJ2-7, with 8 bases lining up with TRBD2. Trimming at V came to 2 bases and at J to 4 bases, leaving 13 bases not matched to a gene. This CDR3 has 17 amino acids. Per the germline V gene, CDR1 is MNHEY and CDR2 is SMNVEV (reference sequence). CDR3 in DNA: TGTGCCAGCAGTTTAACGGGGGGGAGGTTTAAGCTATACGAGCAGTACTTC. Translation: CASSLTGGRFKLYEQYF.

This chain joins TRBV2 and TRBJ2-7, with 9 bases matching TRBD1. V lost 6 bases to trimming and J lost 3 bases; unmatched junction nucleotides: 0. This CDR3 contains 12 residues. From germline, CDR1 is SNHLY and CDR2 FYNNEI. Here the CDR3 DNA reads TGTGCCAGCAGGGACAGGGGCTACGAGCAGTACTTC. Translated, it gives CASRDRGYEQYF. Filled out from reference TRBV2 and TRBJ2-7, the complete variable domain reads EPEVTQTPSHQVTQMGQEVILRCVPISNHLYFYWYRQILGQKVEFLVSFYNNEISEKSEIFDDQFSVERPDGSNFTLKIRSTKLEDSAMYFCASRDRGYEQYFGPGTRLTVT.

Notes on this clone: Other nucleotide sequences from this sample produce the same CDR3. The V and J genes are TRBV5-1 and TRBJ1-4; perhaps TRBD1 as D (5 bases). This CDR3 spans 15 amino acids. The germline gives CDR1 SGHRS, CDR2 YFSETQ. The V gene lost 6 bases and the J gene lost 4 bases, with 16 bases spanning the gap. CDR3 sequence: CASTVGDRNNEKLFF. As DNA, the CDR3 is TGCGCCAGCACGGTGGGGGACCGTAATAATGAAAAACTGTTTTTT.

With respect to this clone: Other DNA sequences in the sample encode the same CDR3. The chain joins TRBV9 to TRBJ1-1; possibly TRBD1 for D (5 bases). V lost 4 bases, J lost 1 base, and 14 bases lay in between. This CDR3 spans 15 amino acids. Per the germline V gene, CDR1 is SGDLS and CDR2 is YYNGEE. CDR3 DNA sequence: TGTGCCAGCAGCCCCGGGACCCTGGGGAACACTGAAGCTTTCTTT. It codes for CASSPGTLGNTEAFF.

This clone was counted a single time. In nucleotides, the CDR3 is TGTGCCAGTAGTATGGGGGGCCCCAAAAACATTCAGTACTTC. It codes for CASSMGGPKNIQYF. The chain has TRBV19 and TRBJ2-4; D tentatively fits TRBD1 or TRBD2 (6 bases each). The CDR3 is 14 amino acids. V lost 3 bases, J lost 2 bases, and 8 bases lay in between. Germline V gives CDR1 LNHDA, CDR2 SQIVND (reference sequence).

J is TRBJ1-2 and V is TRBV29-1, with D tentatively TRBD1 (5 bases). Germline V lookup: CDR1 SQVTM, CDR2 ANQGSEA. Trimming removed 4 bases at V and 4 bases at J, with 10 bases between. CDR3 length: 12 residues. The CDR3 loop reads CSVVWGSYGYTF. In DNA, the CDR3 is TGCAGCGTTGTATGGGGCTCCTATGGCTACACCTTC. Together with reference TRBV29-1 and TRBJ1-2, the CDR3 gives the full variable domain: SAVISQKPSRDICQRGTSLTIQCQVDSQVTMMFWYRQQPGQSLTLIATANQGSEATYESGFVIDKFPISRPNLTFSTLTVSNMSPEDSSIYLCSVVWGSYGYTFGSGTRLTVV.

This chain links TRBV13 with TRBJ1-2, with 7 bases identical to TRBD1. CDR3 length: 13 residues. Trimming removed 5 bases from V and 4 bases from J; junction bases left unmatched: 4. Germline lookup yields CDR1 PRHDT and CDR2 FYEKMQ (reference sequence). The chain's CDR3 is CASSRDSLYGYTF. The DNA for the CDR3 is TGTGCCAGCAGCAGGGACAGCCTCTATGGCTACACCTTC.

The chain links TRBV19 to TRBJ1-5; the match to TRBD1 covers 7 bases. This CDR3 spans 15 amino acids. Germline V gene sequence: CDR1 LNHDA, CDR2 SQIVND (reference sequence). J lost 0 bases, V lost 7 bases, and 6 bases had no gene match. CDR3 loop: CASIGQVNSNQPQHF. DNA of the CDR3: TGTGCCAGTATCGGACAGGTAAATAGCAATCAGCCCCAGCATTTT.

The chain employs TRBV7-9 and TRBJ2-1, with a possible D match to TRBD1 (6 bases). The CDR3 runs to 13 residues. V was trimmed by 0 bases and J by 10 bases, leaving 10 bases between them. Germline V gene sequence: CDR1 SEHNR, CDR2 FQNEAQ (reference sequence). In nucleotides, the CDR3 is TGTGCCAGCAGCTTAGCTACAGGGCGGGAGCAGTTCTTC. It specifies CASSLATGREQFF. Looking up the rest from reference TRBV7-9 and TRBJ2-1 gives the full variable domain: DTGVSQNPRHKITKRGQNVTFRCDPISEHNRLYWYRQTLGQGPEFLTYFQNEAQLEKSRLLSDRFSAERPKGSFSTLEIQRTEQGDSAMYLCASSLATGREQFFGPGTRLTVL.

The chain recombines TRBV27 with TRBJ2-1; TRBD1 matches at 7 bases. V was clipped by 6 bases and J by 4 bases; unmatched bases: 6. The CDR3 spans 14 residues. From germline, CDR1 is MNHEY and CDR2 SMNVEV (reference sequence). CDR3 coding DNA: TGTGCCAGCAGCCCCGGGACAGCATACAATGAGCAGTTCTTC. It specifies CASSPGTAYNEQFF.

In this sample, this clone turned up a few times. The chain joins TRBV2 to TRBJ2-7; D perhaps matches TRBD1 (6 bases). The germline CDR1 and CDR2 sequences are SNHLY and FYNNEI. V was cut by 8 bases and J by 5 bases, with 10 bases left in between. This CDR3 region has 11 residues. The CDR3 sequence is CASQGYDEQYF. The DNA for the CDR3 is TGTGCCAGCCAGGGGTATGACGAGCAGTACTTC.

The chain's CDR3 is CASSLEGGALYNEQFF. The CDR3 DNA reads as TGTGCCAGCAGCTTAGAAGGGGGGGCCCTCTACAATGAGCAGTTCTTC. The gene calls are TRBV7-2 and TRBJ2-1; perhaps TRBD2 as D (7 bases). The CDR3 consists of 16 residues. The V gene's germline CDR1 is SGHTA and CDR2 FQGNSA. V was clipped by 1 base and J by 3 bases, with 13 bases between them. The complete variable domain, with remaining parts taken from reference TRBV7-2 and TRBJ2-1, reads GAGVSQSPSNKVTEKGKDVELRCDPISGHTALYWYRQSLGQGLEFLIYFQGNSAPDKSGLPSDRFSAERTGGSVSTLTIQRTQQEDSAVYLCASSLEGGALYNEQFFGPGTRLTVL.

This clone was counted a single time. The rearrangement joins TRBV2 to TRBJ1-2, with TRBD1 identical over 12 bases. The CDR3 extends over 17 amino acids. Trimming took 7 bases from V and 4 from J; bases not matched to a gene: 13. The V gene's germline CDR1 is SNHLY and CDR2 FYNNEI. The CDR3 nucleotides read TGTGCCAGCATGTTATGGGACAGGGGGCCCGTCGGCTATGGCTACACCTTC. Protein product: CASMLWDRGPVGYGYTF.

The chain uses TRBV6-6 and TRBJ2-7; weak D call: TRBD2 (5 bases). This CDR3 is built from 14 residues. Trimming removed 7 bases at V and 6 bases at J, with 19 bases between. The germline V gene has CDR1 MNHNY and CDR2 SVGAGI (reference sequence). The CDR3 region has the DNA TGTGCCAGCACCCTTCAAGGTCGAGGGAGCGAGCAGTACTTC. Its translation: CASTLQGRGSEQYF.

This clone was recorded a few times. V usage is TRBV29-1 and J usage is TRBJ2-7, with D perhaps matching TRBD2 (5 bases). The CDR3 spans 12 residues. V was cut by 1 base and J by 7 bases, with 11 bases left in between. Germline CDR1 reads SQVTM; CDR2 reads ANQGSEA. The CDR3 DNA is TGCAGCGTTGAAGGCCCACGCGGGGAGCAGTACTTC. This encodes CSVEGPRGEQYF.

The chain is built from TRBV28 and TRBJ2-6, with a weak D call TRBD2 (5 bases). The germline CDR1 and CDR2 sequences are MDHEN and SYDVKM. V was shortened by 3 bases and J by 12 bases, with 6 bases between the two germline ends. CDR3 length equals 11 residues. The chain's CDR3 is CASSFEGVLTF. The CDR3 bases are TGTGCCAGCAGTTTTGAGGGCGTCCTGACTTTC.

The gene calls are TRBV5-5 and TRBJ2-3, with 11 bases matching TRBD2. From germline, CDR1 is SGHKS and CDR2 YYEKEE (reference sequence). The CDR3 runs 18 residues. The trim removed 2 bases at V and 1 base at J, leaving 9 bases unmatched. CDR3 sequence (DNA): TGTGCCAGCAGCTTAGCTCTAGCGGGAGGAGGAGGCACAGATACGCAGTATTTT. This codes for CASSLALAGGGGTDTQYF. The variable domain in full, completed from reference TRBV5-5 and TRBJ2-3, reads DAGVTQSPTHLIKTRGQQVTLRCSPISGHKSVSWYQQVLGQGPQFIFQYYEKEERGRGNFPDRFSARQFPNYSSELNVNALLLGDSALYLCASSLALAGGGGTDTQYFGPGTRLTVL.

This chain uses TRBV25-1 with TRBJ1-1; no definite D call. This CDR3 has 16 amino acids. Deletions cut 7 bases from V and 6 bases from J, with 24 bases between. CDR1 and CDR2 from the germline V gene are MGHDK and SYGVNS. Here the CDR3 DNA reads TGTGCCAGCATCTCGCCTGTAGGCCGAGGGCCACCTGAAGCTTTCTTT. Its protein product is CASISPVGRGPPEAFF.

A word on this clone: Distinct nucleotide sequences in the sample also encode this CDR3. V gene TRBV18 combines with J gene TRBJ2-1; no reliable D call. Deletions cut 5 bases from V and 7 bases from J, with 15 bases between. Per germline, CDR1 KGHSH and CDR2 LQKENI. The CDR3 is 14 amino acids. As DNA, the CDR3 is TGTGCCAGCTCATACGGTCTCCATGGGAATGAGCAGTTCTTC. It yields the protein CASSYGLHGNEQFF.

The J gene is TRBJ2-7, the V gene TRBV30; 7 bases fit TRBD1. Unmatched junction bases numbered 6, after V lost 0 bases and J lost 7 bases. This CDR3 comprises 13 residues. Germline-derived CDR1 and CDR2 are GTSNPN and SVGIG (reference sequence). The DNA for the CDR3 is TGTGCCTGGAGTGTAGGGGCAGGGGGTGAGCAGTACTTC. Translating it yields CAWSVGAGGEQYF.

V gene TRBV5-1 combines with J gene TRBJ2-7; 8 bases agree with TRBD2. The CDR3 has 16 residues. V gave up 4 bases and J gave up 2 bases; unmatched junction bases: 11. CDR1 is SGHRS and CDR2 is YFSETQ in the germline V gene. The CDR3: CASSGESGGPPYEQYF. DNA of the CDR3: TGCGCCAGCAGCGGGGAAAGCGGGGGACCCCCCTACGAGCAGTACTTC.

The chain joins TRBV4-3 to TRBJ2-3, with 7 bases aligning to TRBD2. CDR3 length equals 19 residues. Germline CDR1 LGHNA, CDR2 YSLEER. V was clipped by 6 bases and J by 4 bases; unmatched bases: 22. CDR3 coding DNA: TGCGCCAGCAGGCAGAGGGGAGGGGTGGAGCCGGGGACCCCAGATACGCAGTATTTT. Encoded protein: CASRQRGGVEPGTPDTQYF.

The chain combines TRBV30 with TRBJ1-1; 12 bases map to TRBD1. The CDR3 is 24 amino acids. In germline, CDR1 is GTSNPN, CDR2 SVGIG (reference sequence). Germline trimming cut 0 bases from V and 4 bases from J; bases unmatched to any gene: 30. CDR3 sequence: CAWSVVSILRDRGRGIPRGTEAFF. CDR3 DNA: TGTGCCTGGAGTGTAGTATCCATACTCCGGGACAGGGGGCGCGGTATCCCCAGGGGCACTGAAGCTTTCTTT.

This clone appeared once. The V gene is TRBV7-6, the J gene TRBJ2-7; 10 bases line up with TRBD1. CDR3 length equals 15 residues. Per the germline V gene, CDR1 is SGHVS and CDR2 is FNYEAQ. Unmatched junction bases numbered 8, after V lost 5 bases and J lost 4 bases. CDR3: CASSTRRDRGYEQYF. The DNA of the CDR3 is TGTGCCAGCAGCACAAGGCGGGACAGGGGATACGAGCAGTACTTC.

About this clone: A read error may account for a junction end that differs from germline. The J gene is TRBJ1-1, the V gene TRBV5-1; 11 nucleotides align to TRBD1. CDR3 length equals 15 residues. Germline V CDR1 and CDR2: SGHRS, YFSETQ. The CDR3 DNA follows: TGCGCCAGCAGCTTGGGGACAGGGGGCATTACTGAAGCTTGCTTT. It translates to CASSLGTGGITEACF.

This chain connects TRBV11-2 to TRBJ2-1; a weak D match, TRBD1 (6 bases). The V and J ends lost 5 bases and 9 bases respectively, with 17 bases between them. Germline lookup yields CDR1 SGHAT and CDR2 FQNNGV. CDR3 length equals 14 residues. DNA of the CDR3: TGTGCCAGCAGCCCATCCCCAGGGGCGGGTGAGCAGTTCTTC. Protein product: CASSPSPGAGEQFF.

This rearrangement joins TRBV9 to TRBJ1-2, with a tentative D call TRBD1 (5 bases). The CDR3 sequence is 10 residues long. The germline V gene encodes CDR1 SGDLS and CDR2 YYNGEE. Trimming pared 6 bases from V and 8 bases from J, leaving 8 bases between. The chain's CDR3 is CASKGRGYTF. CDR3 DNA sequence: TGTGCCAGCAAGGGGCGCGGCTACACCTTC. Variable domain in full (rest from reference TRBV9 and TRBJ1-2): DSGVTQTPKHLITATGQRVTLRCSPRSGDLSVYWYQQSLDQGLQFLIQYYNGEERAKGNILERFSAQQFPDLHSELNLSSLELGDSALYFCASKGRGYTFGSGTRLTVV.

The chain combines TRBV6-5 with TRBJ2-7, with TRBD1 matching over 8 bases. Trimming took 3 bases from V and 4 from J; bases not matched to a gene: 8. CDR1 and CDR2 from the germline V gene are MNHEY and SVGAGI. The CDR3 totals 15 residues. The CDR3 reads CASSYKDRGGYEQYF. The CDR3 DNA is TGTGCCAGCAGTTATAAAGACAGGGGAGGTTACGAGCAGTACTTC.

This clone was observed a single time. The chain uses TRBV11-2 and TRBJ1-1; 9 bases match TRBD1. V shed 7 bases, J shed 4 bases, and the junction held 10 bases outside the gene matches. Per the germline V gene, CDR1 is SGHAT and CDR2 is FQNNGV. The CDR3 runs 15 residues. DNA of the CDR3: TGTGCCAGCAATTTCCCCCGGACAGGGGTCACTGAAGCTTTCTTT. Translating gives CASNFPRTGVTEAFF.

The CDR3 DNA is TGCGCCAGCAGGACGGACATACAAGAGACCCAGTACTTC. Translating gives CASRTDIQETQYF. V gene TRBV5-1 combines with J gene TRBJ2-5; weak D call: TRBD1 (5 bases). The CDR3 spans 13 residues. Germline V gene lookup returns CDR1 SGHRS and CDR2 YFSETQ. V was shortened by 5 bases and J by 2 bases, with 10 bases between the two germline ends.

J is TRBJ1-4 and V is TRBV4-3; 7 bases match TRBD1. V gave up 1 base and J gave up 5 bases; unmatched junction bases: 7. The germline V gene encodes CDR1 LGHNA and CDR2 YSLEER. The CDR3 is 16 amino acids. The CDR3 here is CASSQAPGGRNEKLFF. In DNA form, the CDR3 reads TGCGCCAGCAGCCAAGCTCCAGGGGGTAGAAATGAAAAACTGTTTTTT.

In the case of this clone: This likely comes from a read error, as the CDR3 has no conserved phenylalanine or tryptophan at its end. This rearrangement joins TRBV28 to TRBJ1-2; D gene unclear. Looked up from germline, CDR1 is MDHEN and CDR2 is SYDVKM. The CDR3 has 15 residues. Between the trimmed V and J ends, which lost 3 bases and 4 bases, there was a span of 15 bases. CDR3: CASSLGGEESYGYTL. The CDR3 bases are TGTGCCAGCAGTTTGGGCGGGGAAGAGAGCTATGGCTACACCCTC.